The clone carrying this TCR beta chain is medium-sized by share. What it recognizes is unknown. Germline assignment: CDR1 LNHDA and CDR2 SQIVND (reference sequence). This CDR3 region has 15 residues. Trimming took off 3 bases at V and 0 bases at J, with 10 bases between the two ends. The sample comes from a study of spatial heterogeneity in lung cancer. Overall study: Detection of beta-chain sequences consistently exceeded that of alpha-chain sequences.

On each TCR cDNA molecule, a unique molecular identifier was present. Via MiXCR, TCRdb re-called the 5' RACE reads, giving one row per CDR3 protein. In the table there are about 5,100 distinct CDR3 sequences, 26% of which are singletons. Time point in this sample: sample taken at primary tumor resection. Unsorted whole RNA of tumor, nontumor lung or frozen PBMC was sequenced. Findings and limits, study-wide: At tumor resection, ubiquitous expanded TCRs were detected in blood more often than later.

The TCR sequence derives from a male donor with early-stage non-small cell lung cancer. The chain joins TRBV19 to TRBJ2-3, with D tentatively TRBD2 (6 bases). The specimen comprised PBMCs, sampled at surgery. The CDR3, as DNA: TGTGCCAGTAGTATCTCTAGCGATAGCACAGATACGCAGTATTTT. Amino acids: CASSISSDSTDTQYF.